This T cell receptor (beta chain) was retrieved from a study of T cell repertoires in cytomegalovirus infection. TCRdb used MiXCR to reprocess the reads, holding one entry per CDR3 protein. The data show 90,000 to 120,000 distinct CDR3 sequences, around 22% seen once. Trimming cost V 0 bases and J 6 bases, with 12 bases left between them. The CDR3 is 14 amino acids. Germline loops: CDR1 SGHRS, CDR2 YFSETQ. The sequenced sample was CD8+ T cells from PBMCs. The clonotype originates from a human donor in good health (CMV status not recorded). Some clones in this sample may be carry-over from other donors' samples. The chain joins TRBV5-1 to TRBJ1-1; D perhaps matches TRBD1 (5 bases). In DNA, the CDR3 is TGCGCCAGCAGCTTGGCGGCAGGGTTGGCTGAAGCTTTCTTT. Its protein product is CASSLAAGLAEAFF. Full variable domain (missing parts from reference TRBV5-1 and TRBJ1-1): KAGVTQTPRYLIKTRGQQVTLSCSPISGHRSVSWYQQTPGQGLQFLFEYFSETQRNKGNFPGRFSGRQFSNSRSEMNVSTLELGDSALYLCASSLAAGLAEAFFGQGTRLTVV.